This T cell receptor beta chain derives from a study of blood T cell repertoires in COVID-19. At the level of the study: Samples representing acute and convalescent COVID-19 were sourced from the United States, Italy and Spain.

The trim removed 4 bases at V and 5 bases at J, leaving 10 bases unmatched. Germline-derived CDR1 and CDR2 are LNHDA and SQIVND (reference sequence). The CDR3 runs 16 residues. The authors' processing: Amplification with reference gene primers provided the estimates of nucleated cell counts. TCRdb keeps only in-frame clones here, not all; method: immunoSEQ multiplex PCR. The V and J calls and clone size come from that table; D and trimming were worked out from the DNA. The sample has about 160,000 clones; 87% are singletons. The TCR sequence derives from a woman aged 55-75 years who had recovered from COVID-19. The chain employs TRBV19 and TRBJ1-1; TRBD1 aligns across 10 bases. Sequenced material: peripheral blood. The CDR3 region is CASSTDRGNQLTEAFF. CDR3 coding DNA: TGTGCCAGTAGTACGGACAGGGGGAACCAGTTGACTGAAGCTTTCTTT. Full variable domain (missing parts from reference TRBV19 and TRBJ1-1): DGGITQSPKYLFRKEGQNVTLSCEQNLNHDAMYWYRQDPGQGLRLIYYSQIVNDFQKGDIAEGYSVSREKKESFPLTVTSAQKNPTAFYLCASSTDRGNQLTEAFFGQGTRLTVV.